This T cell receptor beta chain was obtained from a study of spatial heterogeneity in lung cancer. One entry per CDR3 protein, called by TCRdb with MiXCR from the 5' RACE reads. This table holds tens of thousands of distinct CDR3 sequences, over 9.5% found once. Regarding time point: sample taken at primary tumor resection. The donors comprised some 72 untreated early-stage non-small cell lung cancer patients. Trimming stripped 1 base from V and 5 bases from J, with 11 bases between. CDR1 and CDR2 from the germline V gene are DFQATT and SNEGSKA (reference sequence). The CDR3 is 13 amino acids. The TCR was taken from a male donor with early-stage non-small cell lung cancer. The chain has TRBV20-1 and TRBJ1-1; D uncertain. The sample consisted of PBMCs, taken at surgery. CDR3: CSARVPLGTEAFF. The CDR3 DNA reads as TGCAGTGCTAGAGTCCCATTAGGTACTGAAGCTTTCTTT.